These 4 T cell receptor beta chains were all obtained from the same sample, sequenced in a study of T cell repertoires in cytomegalovirus infection. TCRdb processed the reads anew with MiXCR; each CDR3 protein has one entry. The sample carries around 350,000 distinct CDR3 sequences, over 15% recorded once. The source material was PBMCs. These TCRs come from a human donor in good health (CMV status not recorded). Some clones in this sample may be carry-over from other donors' samples.

This clonotype has at least ten counts. This chain connects TRBV7-2 to TRBJ2-3, with D possibly being TRBD1 (6 bases). V was cut by 4 bases and J by 2 bases, with 13 bases left in between. CDR3 length: 15 amino acids. CDR1 is SGHTA, CDR2 FQGNSA, per germline. The CDR3 loop reads CASSSRDTNTDTQYF. CDR3 nucleotides: TGTGCCAGCAGCTCCCGGGACACAAACACAGATACGCAGTATTTT.

Worth noting for this clonotype: A read error may account for a junction end that differs from germline. The J gene is TRBJ1-1, the V gene TRBV28; D remains unclear. The V gene's germline CDR1 is MDHEN and CDR2 SYDVKM. CDR3 length: 17 residues. The CDR3 is CASSPISPPVSGTEPSF. In DNA, the CDR3 is TGTGCCAGCAGTCCAATATCCCCCCCCGTGAGCGGCACTGAACCTTCCTTT.

Only a few counts were recorded for this clonotype. This sequence joins TRBV11-3 and TRBJ2-1; D may be TRBD1 or TRBD2 (6 bases each). The germline V and J ends were trimmed by 1 base and 7 bases, with 14 bases remaining between them. The germline gives CDR1 SGHNT, CDR2 YENEEA. This CDR3 region has 15 residues. CDR3 region: CASSLGIGGKNEQFF. In nucleotides, the CDR3 is TGTGCCAGCAGCTTAGGAATCGGGGGCAAAAATGAGCAGTTCTTC. The full variable domain, completed using reference TRBV11-3 and TRBJ2-1, is EAGVVQSPRYKIIEKKQPVAFWCNPISGHNTLYWYLQNLGQGPELLIRYENEEAVDDSQLPKDRFSAERLKGVDSTLKIQPAELGDSAVYLCASSLGIGGKNEQFFGPGTRLTVL.

The chain recombines TRBV12-3 or TRBV12-4 with TRBJ2-5, with D possibly matching TRBD1 (6 bases). Trimming cost V 7 bases and J 2 bases, with 11 bases left between them. The CDR3 length is 13 residues. CDR3 bases: TGTGCCAGCATCAAGGGGGAGCAAGAGACCCAGTACTTC. This gives the protein CASIKGEQETQYF.